These 24 T cell receptor beta chains were sequenced from one sample in a study of T-cell memory formation after mild COVID-19. MiXCR, applied by TCRdb to the 5' RACE reads, yields one record per CDR3 protein. The data show about 110,000 distinct CDR3 sequences, with approximately 15% seen just once and 25% to 30% held by the top ten. The sequenced material came from PBMCs or a T cell subset sorted from them (not recorded which). All receptors come from an adult woman who had mild COVID-19 (a few samples of this study predate the infection). Cell type and time point are not known.

V gene TRBV4-1 combines with J gene TRBJ1-2, with D perhaps TRBD1 (5 bases). V dropped 0 bases and J dropped 2 bases, with 31 bases sitting between them. The CDR3 contains 22 residues. Per germline, CDR1 MGHRA and CDR2 YSYEKL. The CDR3, as DNA: TGCGCCAGCAGCCAAGATCTTTCGTGGACCGGGACGGACTCTCCTCTCAACTATGGCTACACCTTC. Translation: CASSQDLSWTGTDSPLNYGYTF.

A few counts support this clonotype. This rearrangement joins TRBV20-1 to TRBJ2-4; 8 bases are shared with TRBD1. CDR1 and CDR2 (germline): DFQATT, SNEGSKA (reference sequence). V shed 0 bases, J shed 0 bases, and the junction held 7 bases outside the gene matches. The CDR3 loop spans 17 amino acids. CDR3 sequence reads: CSAREPGGHPAKNIQYF. CDR3 DNA: TGCAGTGCTAGAGAGCCAGGGGGCCACCCAGCCAAAAACATTCAGTACTTC.

This clonotype was detected a few times. The gene calls are TRBV10-3 and TRBJ2-3; TRBD2 might be the D (5 bases). The ends were cut back, 6 bases at V and 2 bases at J, with 12 bases in the middle. This CDR3 is 14 amino acids long. Germline assignment: CDR1 ENHRY and CDR2 SYGVKD. The CDR3 reads CAISWRSPTDTQYF. CDR3 coding DNA: TGTGCCATCAGCTGGAGGTCCCCCACAGATACGCAGTATTTT.

This clonotype has only a few counts. This chain connects TRBV6-5 to TRBJ2-7, with 7 bases matching TRBD1. The CDR3 is 14 residues long. Germline CDR1 and CDR2: MNHEY and SVGAGI. V shed 0 bases and J 5 bases; nucleotides not matched to a gene: 4. CDR3 in amino acids: CASSYSGGWNEQYF. The CDR3 nucleotides are TGTGCCAGCAGTTACTCAGGGGGCTGGAACGAGCAGTACTTC.

This chain joins TRBV25-1 and TRBJ2-7; no clear D. The CDR3 extends over 12 amino acids. With 1 base removed from V and 5 bases from J, the gap between germline ends came to 6 bases. Germline V gene data show CDR1 as MGHDK and CDR2 as SYGVNS. The CDR3 nucleotides read TGTGCCAGCAGTGAATCCGCAGACGAGCAGTACTTC. It yields the protein CASSESADEQYF.

This clonotype was recorded at least ten times. The chain combines TRBV5-1 with TRBJ1-1; D is unclear. This CDR3 contains 17 residues. The germline V gene has CDR1 SGHRS and CDR2 YFSETQ. Trimming shortened V by 0 bases and J by 1 base, and 16 bases separated the two germline ends. CDR3 DNA sequence: TGCGCCAGCAGCTTGGACCCCGGAGCTGGGCAGAACACTGAAGCTTTCTTT. This translates into CASSLDPGAGQNTEAFF.

The rearrangement links TRBV11-2 to TRBJ2-7; D possibly corresponds to TRBD1 (6 bases). The V gene lost 0 bases and the J gene lost 4 bases, with 13 bases spanning the gap. Germline V gives CDR1 SGHAT, CDR2 FQNNGV. The CDR3 totals 15 residues. The CDR3 DNA is TGTGCCAGCAGCTTAGATTATGGCAGGGGATACGAGCAGTACTTC. Translated, it gives CASSLDYGRGYEQYF.

This clonotype appeared many times. The chain is built from TRBV5-1 and TRBJ2-1; a possible D gene is TRBD1 (5 bases). The CDR3 has 15 residues. Trimming took 0 bases from V and 2 from J, leaving 9 bases between them. Per germline, CDR1 SGHRS and CDR2 YFSETQ. The CDR3 DNA sequence: TGCGCCAGCAGCTTGGGGCAGGGTACCTACAATGAGCAGTTCTTC. Translation: CASSLGQGTYNEQFF.

There are many counts of this clonotype. The V call is TRBV12-3 or TRBV12-4, the J call TRBJ2-7; 11 bases line up with TRBD1. Germline trimming cut 4 bases from V and 3 bases from J; bases unmatched to any gene: 5. The CDR3 is 15 amino acids. The CDR3 DNA reads as TGTGCCAGCAGTTCTGGACAGGGGGCTGTCTACGAGCAGTACTTC. It codes for CASSSGQGAVYEQYF.

This clonotype was seen at least ten times. V and J are TRBV7-6 and TRBJ2-1; D is tentatively TRBD1 or TRBD2 (5 bases each). The CDR3 has 15 residues. Trimming removed 2 bases at V and 0 bases at J, with 8 bases between. Germline V lookup: CDR1 SGHVS, CDR2 FNYEAQ. The CDR3 sequence: CASSLSGSSYNEQFF. CDR3 bases: TGTGCCAGCAGCTTATCAGGGAGCTCCTACAATGAGCAGTTCTTC. The full variable domain, its missing parts supplied by reference TRBV7-6 and TRBJ2-1, is GAGVSQSPRYKVTKRGQDVALRCDPISGHVSLYWYRQALGQGPEFLTYFNYEAQQDKSGLPNDRFSAERPEGSISTLTIQRTEQRDSAMYRCASSLSGSSYNEQFFGPGTRLTVL.

The rearrangement uses TRBV7-9 and TRBJ2-7, with no clear D. V lost 1 base and J lost 5, with 6 bases in between. Germline CDR1 reads SEHNR; CDR2 reads FQNEAQ (reference sequence). The CDR3 length is 12 residues. In nucleotides, the CDR3 is TGTGCCAGCAGCTTAGAACAGAACGAGCAGTACTTC. Its translation: CASSLEQNEQYF.

In this sample, this clonotype turned up a few times. The rearrangement links TRBV2 to TRBJ2-2, with D possibly being TRBD2 (6 bases). Germline CDR1 and CDR2: SNHLY and FYNNEI. Deletions cut 4 bases from V and 8 bases from J, with 20 bases between. The CDR3 contains 16 residues. The CDR3 nucleotides read TGTGCCAGCAGTGGCTTGCGGACTACCGAGGCGGGGGAGCTGTTTTTT. Residues: CASSGLRTTEAGELFF.

This clonotype has a handful of counts. The chain has TRBV2 and TRBJ2-1; 8 bases line up with TRBD2. This CDR3 is 16 amino acids long. The V gene's germline CDR1 is SNHLY and CDR2 FYNNEI. V dropped 4 bases and J dropped 4; count of bases not matched to a gene: 9. The CDR3 coding sequence is TGTGCCAGCAGTGTCTCACTAGCGGTCCTTTACAATGAGCAGTTCTTC. It codes for CASSVSLAVLYNEQFF.

The gene calls are TRBV11-2 and TRBJ2-1, with D uncertain. V shed 5 bases and J shed 9 bases, with 14 bases lying between them. The CDR3 spans 13 residues. The germline V gene encodes CDR1 SGHAT and CDR2 FQNNGV. Here the CDR3 DNA reads TGTGCCAGCAGCGTCCCTAGGGTCCCTGAGCAGTTCTTC. Its protein is CASSVPRVPEQFF.

Only a few counts were recorded for this clonotype. V and J are TRBV9 and TRBJ2-7, with D tentatively TRBD1 (6 bases). This CDR3 region has 14 residues. Looked up from germline, CDR1 is SGDLS and CDR2 is YYNGEE. V dropped 0 bases and J dropped 2 bases, with 9 bases sitting between them. The CDR3 here is CASSVEDSPYEQYF. For the CDR3, the DNA is TGTGCCAGCAGCGTAGAGGACAGCCCCTACGAGCAGTACTTC.

This clonotype was picked up many times. V gene TRBV4-1 combines with J gene TRBJ2-5; 10 positions match TRBD2. V dropped 1 base and J dropped 4; count of bases not matched to a gene: 6. The CDR3 totals 16 residues. CDR1 is MGHRA and CDR2 is YSYEKL in the germline V gene. The CDR3 coding sequence is TGCGCCAGCAGCCAAGTACAGCGGGGGGGAGGAGAGACCCAGTACTTC. It specifies CASSQVQRGGGETQYF.

V and J are TRBV13 and TRBJ2-7; D uncertain. The CDR3 has 14 amino acids. Germline loops: CDR1 PRHDT, CDR2 FYEKMQ (reference sequence). Trimming removed 5 bases from V and 2 bases from J, with 13 bases in between. CDR3 residues: CASSPNRPTYEQYF. CDR3 nucleotide sequence: TGTGCCAGCAGCCCGAATAGGCCCACCTACGAGCAGTACTTC.

V is TRBV24-1 and J is TRBJ2-1; D is undetermined. V lost 4 bases and J lost 6, with 15 bases in between. This CDR3 spans 15 amino acids. Germline CDR1 is KGHDR and CDR2 is SFDVKD. The CDR3 region has the DNA TGTGCCACCAGTGACCCCGAGCGAAGGGCCAATGAGCAGTTCTTC. It specifies CATSDPERRANEQFF.

This clonotype has a handful of counts. The genes are TRBV6-5 and TRBJ1-2; no reliable D call. The CDR3 spans 14 residues. CDR1 is MNHEY and CDR2 is SVGAGI in the germline V gene. V was shortened by 0 bases and J by 1 base, with 6 bases between the two germline ends. CDR3 coding DNA: TGTGCCAGCAGTTACTCGGAGGTTAACTATGGCTACACCTTC. Translation: CASSYSEVNYGYTF.

This clonotype came up many times. The V call is TRBV27, the J call TRBJ2-7; TRBD2 might be the D (6 bases). The ends were cut back, 0 bases at V and 0 bases at J, with 12 bases in the middle. Looked up from germline, CDR1 is MNHEY and CDR2 is SMNVEV (reference sequence). This CDR3 spans 16 amino acids. The CDR3 is CASSLSSSASSYEQYF. For the CDR3, the DNA is TGTGCCAGCAGTTTATCGTCTAGCGCGAGCTCCTACGAGCAGTACTTC.

This clonotype came up many times. This chain connects TRBV7-9 to TRBJ2-1; 9 positions match TRBD2. Trimming took 2 bases from V and 6 from J; bases not matched to a gene: 8. CDR1 is SEHNR, CDR2 FQNEAQ, per germline (reference sequence). This CDR3 has 16 residues. CDR3 sequence reads: CASSLSAGGPVNEQFF. CDR3 in DNA: TGTGCCAGCAGCTTAAGCGCGGGGGGGCCGGTCAATGAGCAGTTCTTC.

This clonotype was counted at least ten times. This chain joins TRBV12-3 or TRBV12-4 and TRBJ2-7; D uncertain. This CDR3 contains 12 residues. Trimming pared 3 bases from V and 4 bases from J, leaving 7 bases between. In DNA form, the CDR3 reads TGTGCCAGCAGTTTTTGGGGATACGAGCAGTACTTC. Translating it yields CASSFWGYEQYF.

The V call is TRBV20-1, the J call TRBJ1-3; D gene uncertain. CDR3 length: 14 amino acids. Germline V gene sequence: CDR1 DFQATT, CDR2 SNEGSKA (reference sequence). V shed 3 bases and J shed 4 bases, with 13 bases lying between them. The CDR3 here is CSARGYGSGNTIYF. CDR3 nucleotides: TGCAGTGCTAGGGGGTATGGAAGCGGAAACACCATATATTTT.

The chain is built from TRBV12-3 or TRBV12-4 and TRBJ2-7, with D possibly being TRBD1 (6 bases). With 6 bases removed from V and 5 bases from J, the gap between germline ends came to 11 bases. CDR3 length: 12 residues. CDR3 amino acids: CASSRDTDEQYF. CDR3 nucleotides: TGTGCCAGCAGCCGGGACACGGACGAGCAGTACTTC.